This record concerns one T cell receptor beta chain sequence. Its cognate antigen is unknown. Sequence at one end of the junction differs from germline and may be a read error. Germline-derived CDR1 and CDR2 are SGHRS and YFSETQ. CDR3 size: 15 residues. Together with a sample-barcoded 5' primer, a J-beta primer mix was included in a second PCR lasting about 7 to 12 cycles. One entry per CDR3 protein results from TCRdb running MiXCR on the 5' RACE reads. The table shows around 1,900,000 distinct CDR3 sequences, with 30% to 40% occurring only once. The entry originates in a study of blood T cells in healthy people across ages. Study summary: Capture via template switching afforded approximately one barcoded beta molecule per two T cells.

Findings and caveats of the study: Diversity was estimated from one million T cells, and these estimates were considered underestimates. A greater number of naive CD4+ cells and higher diversity distinguished long-lived donors from aged donors.

Isolation of PBMCs gave at least 6 million cells per sample. The receptor was isolated from a human donor in good health. The sample comprised blood. This chain connects TRBV5-1 to TRBJ2-1, with D perhaps TRBD2 (5 bases). DNA for the CDR3: TGCGCCAGCAGCTTGGCCTCCGGAGGCACAGTTGAGCGGTTCTTC. Protein: CASSLASGGTVERFF.